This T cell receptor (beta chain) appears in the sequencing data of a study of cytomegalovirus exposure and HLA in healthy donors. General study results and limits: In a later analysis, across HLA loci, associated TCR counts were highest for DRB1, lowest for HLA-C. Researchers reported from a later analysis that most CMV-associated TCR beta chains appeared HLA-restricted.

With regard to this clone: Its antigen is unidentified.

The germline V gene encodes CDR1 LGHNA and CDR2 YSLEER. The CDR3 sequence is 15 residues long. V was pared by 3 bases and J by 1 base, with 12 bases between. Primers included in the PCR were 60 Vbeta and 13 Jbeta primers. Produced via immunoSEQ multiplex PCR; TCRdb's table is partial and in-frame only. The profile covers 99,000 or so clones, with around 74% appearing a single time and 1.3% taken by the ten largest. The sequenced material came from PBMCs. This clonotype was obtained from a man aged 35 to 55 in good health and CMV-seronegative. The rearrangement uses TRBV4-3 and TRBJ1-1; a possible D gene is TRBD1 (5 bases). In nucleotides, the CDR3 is TGCGCCAGCAGCCACTCAGGGCAGGGGAACACTGAAGCTTTCTTT. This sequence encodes CASSHSGQGNTEAFF.